These 20 T cell receptor beta chains came from one sample sequenced in a study of patients and donors after allogeneic stem cell transplantation. TCRdb reprocessed the RT-PCR reads with MiXCR, giving one entry per CDR3 protein. Of roughly 960,000 distinct CDR3 sequences in the sample, about 20% were seen once. Sample: blood, either unsorted or a sorted T cell fraction (not recorded which). The receptors derive from a human donor who was either an allogeneic HSCT recipient or a stem cell or donor lymphocyte infusion donor (not recorded which). It is not recorded whose cells these are; they may come from a transplant donor.

In this sample, this clonotype turned up a few times. The rearrangement uses TRBV4-1 and TRBJ2-2; 8 positions match TRBD2. The V and J ends lost 4 bases and 6 bases, in that order; junction bases with no gene match: 4. Germline lookup yields CDR1 MGHRA and CDR2 YSYEKL. The length of the CDR3 is 14 residues. The CDR3, as DNA: TGCGCCAGCAGCCCCTTCGGGAGGGCCGGGGAGCTGTTTTTT. This encodes CASSPFGRAGELFF.

This sequence joins TRBV14 and TRBJ2-1, with 12 nucleotides matching TRBD2. There are 17 residues in the CDR3. Germline V lookup: CDR1 SGHDN, CDR2 FVKESK. The V segment lost 4 bases and the J segment 8 bases; nucleotides outside the gene matches: 12. The CDR3 region is CASSPRTSGGLMHEQFF. Here the CDR3 DNA reads TGTGCCAGCAGCCCCCGAACTAGCGGGGGGTTGATGCATGAGCAGTTCTTC.

The V and J genes are TRBV10-3 and TRBJ2-7; 7 nucleotides align to TRBD1. The germline CDR1 and CDR2 sequences are ENHRY and SYGVKD. V lost 4 bases to trimming and J lost 0 bases; unmatched junction nucleotides: 12. The CDR3 spans 17 residues. Here the CDR3 DNA reads TGTGCCATCAGTGCCCCCCTCGGGACAGAGCACTCCTACGAGCAGTACTTC. This encodes CAISAPLGTEHSYEQYF.

This clonotype has more than one count but fewer than ten. The V call is TRBV4-2, the J call TRBJ2-5; D unresolved. The CDR3 has 14 residues. Germline V gene sequence: CDR1 LGHNA, CDR2 YNFKEQ. V lost 5 bases to trimming and J lost 5 bases, with 15 bases between them. The CDR3, as DNA: TGTGCCAGCAGCTACGGACCCGCCAGGGAGACCCAGTACTTC. Translated: CASSYGPARETQYF.

V and J are TRBV12-3 or TRBV12-4 and TRBJ1-1, with a tentative D call TRBD1 (5 bases). Between the trimmed V and J ends, which lost 7 bases and 1 base, there was a span of 10 bases. The CDR3 loop spans 13 amino acids. The CDR3 bases are TGTGCCAGCAAAGGACACGCGAACACTGAAGCTTTCTTT. Amino acids: CASKGHANTEAFF.

This clonotype was detected only a few times. The V and J genes are TRBV7-9 and TRBJ2-3; D not certain. V dropped 6 bases and J dropped 2 bases, with 21 bases sitting between them. The CDR3 is 17 amino acids. In germline, CDR1 is SEHNR, CDR2 FQNEAQ (reference sequence). CDR3: CASRGFPKHLFTDTQYF. The CDR3, as DNA: TGTGCCAGCAGGGGGTTTCCGAAACACCTTTTCACAGATACGCAGTATTTT.

Only one count was recorded for this clonotype. A junction boundary mismatches the germline segment, possibly from a read error. V gene TRBV7-9 combines with J gene TRBJ1-5; D unclear. The CDR3 is 12 amino acids. Germline values: CDR1 SEHNR, CDR2 FQNEAQ (reference sequence). The CDR3 DNA reads TGTACCAGCAGCTTAGGAACTCAGCCCCAGCATTTT. This codes for CTSSLGTQPQHF.

The V gene is TRBV20-1, the J gene TRBJ2-2; no clear D gene. V lost 1 base to trimming and J lost 0 bases, with 12 bases between them. CDR1 is DFQATT and CDR2 is SNEGSKA in the germline V gene (reference sequence). The CDR3 has 16 amino acids. For the CDR3, the DNA is TGCAGTGCTAGAGTCCGGACGGCCGCGAACACCGGGGAGCTGTTTTTT. Translation gives CSARVRTAANTGELFF.

This sequence joins TRBV7-9 and TRBJ2-7; D is uncertain. The CDR3 covers 14 residues. Trimming took off 2 bases at V and 4 bases at J, with 12 bases between the two ends. Germline V gene lookup returns CDR1 SEHNR and CDR2 FQNEAQ (reference sequence). CDR3 nucleotides: TGTGCCAGCAGCTTAACAACAGCCCATTACGAGCAGTACTTC. The encoded protein is CASSLTTAHYEQYF. The whole variable domain, remainder taken from reference TRBV7-9 and TRBJ2-7, is DTGVSQNPRHKITKRGQNVTFRCDPISEHNRLYWYRQTLGQGPEFLTYFQNEAQLEKSRLLSDRFSAERPKGSFSTLEIQRTEQGDSAMYLCASSLTTAHYEQYFGPGTRLTVT.

This clonotype has just a few counts. The rearrangement uses TRBV5-1 and TRBJ1-1; D gene unclear. Trimming cost V 2 bases and J 8 bases, with 16 bases left between them. The CDR3 spans 14 residues. The germline CDR1 and CDR2 sequences are SGHRS and YFSETQ. This CDR3 is CASSFGLGPPEAFF. Written as DNA, the CDR3 is TGCGCCAGCAGCTTCGGATTGGGTCCACCAGAAGCTTTCTTT.

The chain combines TRBV5-1 with TRBJ2-7, with TRBD2 matching over 10 bases. Germline CDR1 and CDR2: SGHRS and YFSETQ. The CDR3 contains 15 residues. Losses at the gene ends were 4 bases for V and 1 base for J; bases not matched to a gene: 5. In nucleotides, the CDR3 is TGCGCCAGCAGCGTCAGCGGGAGGGAATCCTACGAGCAGTACTTC. Residues: CASSVSGRESYEQYF.

The chain couples TRBV5-4 to TRBJ1-4; 9 nucleotides agree with TRBD1. This CDR3 is 14 amino acids long. The germline CDR1 and CDR2 sequences are SGHNT and YYREEE (reference sequence). J lost 7 bases, V lost 4 bases, and 5 bases had no gene match. As DNA, the CDR3 is TGTGCCAGCAGCCGGGGACAGGGCGGTGAAAAACTGTTTTTT. Its translation is CASSRGQGGEKLFF.

This chain links TRBV3-1 with TRBJ2-3; 11 bases map to TRBD2. J lost 1 base, V lost 1 base, and 7 bases had no gene match. Germline CDR1 is LGHDT and CDR2 is YNNKEL (reference sequence). The CDR3 runs to 18 residues. As DNA, the CDR3 is TGTGCCAGCAGCCAAGCAGTAACTAGCGGGAGAGGCACAGATACGCAGTATTTT. Protein product: CASSQAVTSGRGTDTQYF.

The count of this clonotype is one. The chain employs TRBV7-9 and TRBJ2-7; 9 positions match TRBD1. Germline CDR1 SEHNR, CDR2 FQNEAQ (reference sequence). This CDR3 spans 16 amino acids. After removal of 5 bases from V and 5 bases from J, the junction contained 13 bases not matched to a gene. In DNA form, the CDR3 reads TGTGCCAGCAGCCGTATCTCGGGGACAGGGAGCAACGAGCAGTACTTC. This sequence encodes CASSRISGTGSNEQYF. Full variable domain (missing parts from reference TRBV7-9 and TRBJ2-7): DTGVSQNPRHKITKRGQNVTFRCDPISEHNRLYWYRQTLGQGPEFLTYFQNEAQLEKSRLLSDRFSAERPKGSFSTLEIQRTEQGDSAMYLCASSRISGTGSNEQYFGPGTRLTVT.

V and J are TRBV5-6 and TRBJ2-3, with D uncertain. CDR1 SGHDT and CDR2 YYEEEE come from the germline V gene. Trimming removed 3 bases at V and 7 bases at J, with 21 bases between. There are 16 residues in the CDR3. The CDR3, as DNA: TGTGCCAGCAGCTCGGAAGATAGGGTGACACGGAATACGCAGTATTTT. Residues: CASSSEDRVTRNTQYF.

This clonotype occurred many times. CDR3 protein: CASSYGNWRNTEAFF. The CDR3 nucleotides are TGTGCCAGCAGTTATGGGAATTGGAGGAACACTGAAGCTTTCTTT. The V call is TRBV6-2 or TRBV6-3, the J call TRBJ1-1; D gene uncertain. CDR1 is MNHEY and CDR2 is SVGEGT in the germline V gene. CDR3 size: 15 residues. Trimming removed 3 bases from V and 1 base from J, with 12 bases in between.

The chain combines TRBV30 with TRBJ1-1; D not resolved. Looked up from germline, CDR1 is GTSNPN and CDR2 is SVGIG (reference sequence). The V gene lost 4 bases and the J gene lost 0 bases, with 6 bases spanning the gap. The CDR3 runs to 12 residues. The CDR3 DNA sequence: TGTGCCTGGATCCGGATGAACACTGAAGCTTTCTTT. Protein: CAWIRMNTEAFF.

The chain carries TRBV2 and TRBJ2-6; D might be TRBD1 (5 bases). The V end lost 8 bases, the J end lost 2 bases, and 16 bases lay between the germline ends. The germline CDR1 and CDR2 sequences are SNHLY and FYNNEI. This CDR3 is 16 amino acids long. CDR3 sequence: CASRAGKETGANVLTF. In DNA, the CDR3 is TGTGCCAGCCGAGCAGGGAAGGAGACTGGGGCCAACGTCCTGACTTTC. Full variable domain (remainder filled in from reference TRBV2 and TRBJ2-6): EPEVTQTPSHQVTQMGQEVILRCVPISNHLYFYWYRQILGQKVEFLVSFYNNEISEKSEIFDDQFSVERPDGSNFTLKIRSTKLEDSAMYFCASRAGKETGANVLTFGAGSRLTVL.

The chain joins TRBV7-7 to TRBJ2-5; D is possibly TRBD1 or TRBD2 (6 bases each). The CDR3 totals 18 residues. Germline V gives CDR1 SSHAT, CDR2 FNYEAQ (reference sequence). Trimming cost V 5 bases and J 4 bases, with 26 bases left between them. The CDR3 DNA is TGTGCCAGCAGCGACAGGTATCGGGGGCGGATAGAAGGAGAGACCCAGTACTTC. Translated: CASSDRYRGRIEGETQYF.

V gene TRBV6-1 combines with J gene TRBJ2-2; 14 nucleotides agree with TRBD2. Germline V gene sequence: CDR1 MNHNS, CDR2 SASEGT. V lost 3 bases, J lost 4 bases, and 4 bases stayed unmatched. This CDR3 has 17 amino acids. CDR3 loop: CASSEGLAGVGTGELFF. The CDR3 DNA sequence: TGTGCCAGCAGTGAGGGACTAGCGGGAGTCGGCACCGGGGAGCTGTTTTTT.